Sequencing of this TCR beta chain was carried out in a study of T-cell memory formation after mild COVID-19. At least ten counts were recorded for this clonotype. Its antigen is not identified. From the 5' RACE reads, TCRdb called clonotypes with MiXCR, one entry per CDR3 protein. The profile shows 500,000 to 550,000 distinct CDR3 sequences, over 20% of them singletons. The CDR3 runs to 20 residues. V lost 10 bases, J lost 2 bases, and 22 bases stayed unmatched. Findings and limits, study-wide: Most CD4+ clones that shrank were in CM and EM, while CD8+ ones turned up in EMRA. A second wave expanding day 15 to 37 was CD4+-biased; contracting clones were balanced.

The rearrangement links TRBV12-3 or TRBV12-4 to TRBJ2-1, with TRBD2 identical over 11 bases. This receptor was taken from an adult woman who had mild COVID-19 (a few samples of this study predate the infection). Cell type and time point are not known. Sequencing was carried out using PBMCs or a T cell subset sorted from them (not recorded which). The DNA of the CDR3 is TGTGCCACCTCCCCTGGGAGAAATAGCGGGAGGGCCGAGCCCTACAATGAGCAGTTCTTC. This codes for CATSPGRNSGRAEPYNEQFF.